Below are 30 T cell receptor beta chains sequenced from a single sample in a study of T cell responses to AZD1222 COVID-19 vaccine. Produced via immunoSEQ multiplex PCR; TCRdb's table is partial and in-frame only. The sample records about 130,000 clones, around 90% being singletons. Specimen: peripheral blood, collected on day 0 of AZD1222 vaccination. These receptors were obtained from an adult in good health.

J is TRBJ1-2 and V is TRBV7-9; the D gene is possibly TRBD1 (6 bases). Trimming shortened V by 5 bases and J by 8 bases, and 15 bases separated the two germline ends. Germline V CDR1 and CDR2: SEHNR, FQNEAQ (reference sequence). The CDR3 has 13 residues. The CDR3 protein is CASSPDRSGGYTF. The CDR3 region has the DNA TGTGCCAGCAGCCCGGACAGATCGGGAGGCTACACCTTC.

The genes are TRBV30 and TRBJ1-1; TRBD1 agrees at 7 bases. V lost 2 bases, J lost 4 bases, and 16 bases stayed unmatched. CDR3 length: 17 residues. Germline V gene sequence: CDR1 GTSNPN, CDR2 SVGIG (reference sequence). As DNA, the CDR3 is TGTGCCTGGAGTCTCGATTTTAACAGGGGAAGGGGCACTGAAGCTTTCTTT. The encoded protein is CAWSLDFNRGRGTEAFF.

The DNA for the CDR3 is TGTGCCAGCAGCTCCGGAACTTGGAACACTGAAGCTTTCTTT. Protein sequence: CASSSGTWNTEAFF. V is TRBV9 and J is TRBJ1-1; no clear D. V lost 4 bases and J lost 1, with 11 bases in between. CDR3 length: 14 residues. Germline CDR1 and CDR2: SGDLS and YYNGEE.

The V and J genes are TRBV6-5 and TRBJ1-5; D gene uncertain. Trimming cost V 4 bases and J 2 bases, with 15 bases left between them. Germline V CDR1 and CDR2: MNHEY, SVGAGI. The CDR3 consists of 16 residues. The CDR3 region has the DNA TGTGCCAGCAGTTTGACCCAGGCCACACGCAATCAGCCCCAGCATTTT. This translates into CASSLTQATRNQPQHF.

V gene TRBV25-1 combines with J gene TRBJ2-3; 7 nucleotides agree with TRBD2. CDR3 length: 13 amino acids. V lost 3 bases and J lost 3; bases outside the gene matches: 0. CDR1 and CDR2 from the germline V gene are MGHDK and SYGVNS. The CDR3 coding sequence is TGTGCCAGCAGTGAGGGGGGGACAGATACGCAGTATTTT. This gives the protein CASSEGGTDTQYF.

V gene TRBV15 combines with J gene TRBJ1-2; the D is unclear. CDR1 LNHNV and CDR2 YYDKDF come from the germline V gene (reference sequence). The CDR3 is 17 amino acids. Deletions cut 0 bases from V and 0 bases from J, with 14 bases between. The CDR3 coding sequence is TGTGCCACCAGCAGAGATGCCCGGGTAAACTCTAACTATGGCTACACCTTC. As protein: CATSRDARVNSNYGYTF.

V and J are TRBV30 and TRBJ1-4, with 10 positions matching TRBD1. CDR1 is GTSNPN and CDR2 is SVGIG in the germline V gene (reference sequence). This CDR3 is built from 15 residues. V lost 2 bases to trimming and J lost 8 bases; unmatched junction nucleotides: 8. CDR3 nucleotide sequence: TGTGCCTGGAGTTTCACCGGGACAGGGGCCGAAAAACTGTTTTTT. Protein product: CAWSFTGTGAEKLFF.

The chain recombines TRBV7-8 with TRBJ1-2; TRBD1 matches 7 bases. V trimming: 0 bases; J trimming: 5 bases; junction bases outside the gene matches: 6. The germline V gene has CDR1 SGHVS and CDR2 FQNEAQ. The CDR3 loop spans 15 amino acids. Written as DNA, the CDR3 is TGTGCCAGCAGCTTAGCGGGACAGACGACATATGGCTACACCTTC. Protein: CASSLAGQTTYGYTF.

V is TRBV13 and J is TRBJ2-7; no clear D. The CDR3 has 15 amino acids. Germline loops: CDR1 PRHDT, CDR2 FYEKMQ (reference sequence). V dropped 0 bases and J dropped 5 bases, with 14 bases sitting between them. Here the CDR3 DNA reads TGTGCCAGCAGCTTAGGCCGAAGAAGGGCCAACGAGCAGTACTTC. Its protein is CASSLGRRRANEQYF.

V gene TRBV14 combines with J gene TRBJ1-3, with 9 bases lining up with TRBD1. V dropped 10 bases and J dropped 9; count of bases not matched to a gene: 7. Germline V gives CDR1 SGHDN, CDR2 FVKESK. This CDR3 has 12 residues. CDR3: CATGQGISTIYF. The CDR3, as DNA: TGTGCCACCGGACAGGGGATCAGCACCATATATTTT.

This chain links TRBV7-9 with TRBJ1-1; D is undetermined. The CDR3 runs to 14 residues. Per germline, CDR1 SEHNR and CDR2 FQNEAQ (reference sequence). V was trimmed by 2 bases and J by 5 bases, leaving 12 bases between them. The CDR3 here is CASSLLQIRTEAFF. The CDR3 DNA sequence: TGTGCCAGCAGCTTACTACAGATTCGAACTGAAGCTTTCTTT.

The chain recombines TRBV20-1 with TRBJ2-1, with D unresolved. The CDR3 runs 13 residues. Per germline, CDR1 DFQATT and CDR2 SNEGSKA (reference sequence). V dropped 3 bases and J dropped 3 bases, with 9 bases sitting between them. The CDR3 region has the DNA TGCAGTGCTAGTCTCGACAACTACAATGAGCAGTTCTTC. It specifies CSASLDNYNEQFF.

CDR3 sequence: CASSFRTGSYEQYF. DNA for the CDR3: TGCGCCAGCAGCTTTAGGACAGGGTCCTACGAGCAGTACTTC. This sequence joins TRBV5-1 and TRBJ2-7, with 8 nucleotides matching TRBD1. The CDR3 has 14 amino acids. Germline loops: CDR1 SGHRS, CDR2 YFSETQ. With 2 bases clipped from V and 1 base from J, the junction kept 2 bases outside the gene matches.

V and J are TRBV6-6 and TRBJ1-4; TRBD1 aligns across 10 bases. Germline CDR1 MNHNY, CDR2 SVGAGI (reference sequence). The CDR3 is 14 amino acids. The V and J ends lost 11 bases and 5 bases, in that order; junction bases with no gene match: 8. CDR3 nucleotide sequence: TGTGCCGGCTCCAGGACAGGGGGGAATGAAAAACTGTTTTTT. The encoded protein is CAGSRTGGNEKLFF.

The V call is TRBV18, the J call TRBJ1-4; D gene unclear. The germline gives CDR1 KGHSH, CDR2 LQKENI. The CDR3 contains 13 residues. V was cut by 2 bases and J by 8 bases, with 9 bases left in between. CDR3 loop: CASSPGDGEKLFF. The CDR3 bases are TGTGCCAGCTCACCAGGAGACGGAGAAAAACTGTTTTTT.

The chain couples TRBV28 to TRBJ2-6; 9 bases line up with TRBD2. J lost 0 bases, V lost 7 bases, and 7 bases had no gene match. This CDR3 is built from 17 residues. Per germline, CDR1 MDHEN and CDR2 SYDVKM. CDR3 protein: CASTAGGTVSGANVLTF. Written as DNA, the CDR3 is TGTGCCAGCACGGCGGGAGGGACAGTCTCTGGGGCCAACGTCCTGACTTTC.

The V gene is TRBV5-1, the J gene TRBJ2-2; D perhaps matches TRBD2 (7 bases). Germline V gene data show CDR1 as SGHRS and CDR2 as YFSETQ. The CDR3 sequence is 18 residues long. V was pared by 2 bases and J by 5 bases, with 22 bases between. The CDR3 DNA sequence: TGCGCCAGCAGCTTTACTCCAACCCGGGGGGCCAGAACCGGGGAGCTGTTTTTT. It translates to CASSFTPTRGARTGELFF.

The chain has TRBV14 and TRBJ1-1, with D unclear. CDR1 SGHDN and CDR2 FVKESK come from the germline V gene. V was shortened by 1 base and J by 9 bases, with 15 bases between the two germline ends. This CDR3 spans 14 amino acids. This CDR3 reads CASSQVTGLGQAFF. CDR3 DNA: TGTGCCAGCAGCCAAGTTACCGGGCTGGGCCAAGCTTTCTTT.

CDR3 sequence: CASSRRTGKSNTEAFF. The CDR3 DNA sequence: TGTGCCAGCAGCCGACGCACCGGGAAATCGAACACTGAAGCTTTCTTT. The chain recombines TRBV5-6 with TRBJ1-1; D unresolved. Per germline, CDR1 SGHDT and CDR2 YYEEEE. Trimming removed 4 bases at V and 1 base at J, with 17 bases between. The CDR3 has 16 residues.

The chain combines TRBV29-1 with TRBJ1-1; D is ambiguous. Germline V gives CDR1 SQVTM, CDR2 ANQGSEA. The V and J ends lost 4 bases and 4 bases respectively, with 10 bases between them. The CDR3 consists of 12 residues. The CDR3 coding sequence is TGCAGCGTTGCGGGCAGCACCACTGAAGCTTTCTTT. Translating it yields CSVAGSTTEAFF.

The CDR3 here is CASSPGTSWGNTEAFF. The CDR3 bases are TGTGCCAGCAGCCCAGGGACATCCTGGGGGAACACTGAAGCTTTCTTT. The chain uses TRBV7-6 and TRBJ1-1; D may be TRBD1 (6 bases). Trimming took 5 bases from V and 1 from J, leaving 17 bases between them. Germline V gene data show CDR1 as SGHVS and CDR2 as FNYEAQ. The CDR3 contains 16 residues.

V and J are TRBV6-5 and TRBJ2-3, with 7 bases fitting TRBD2. Losses at the gene ends were 8 bases for V and 0 bases for J; bases not matched to a gene: 5. Germline V gives CDR1 MNHEY, CDR2 SVGAGI. This CDR3 region has 14 residues. CDR3 protein: CASGRGGSTDTQYF. CDR3 nucleotide sequence: TGTGCCAGCGGGCGCGGGGGAAGCACAGATACGCAGTATTTT.

The chain carries TRBV7-9 and TRBJ2-3; D is possibly TRBD1 (6 bases). Germline values: CDR1 SEHNR, CDR2 FQNEAQ (reference sequence). The V gene lost 3 bases and the J gene lost 5 bases, with 9 bases spanning the gap. The CDR3 contains 13 residues. In nucleotides, the CDR3 is TGTGCCAGCAGCTTGACAGGAGAAGATACGCAGTATTTT. Its protein product is CASSLTGEDTQYF.

V is TRBV11-1 and J is TRBJ1-4, with D perhaps TRBD1 (6 bases). Germline V gives CDR1 SGHAT, CDR2 FQDESV (reference sequence). Trimming cost V 5 bases and J 8 bases, with 15 bases left between them. CDR3 length equals 14 residues. CDR3 DNA: TGTGCCAGCAGCCCAACAGGGATGCGAGAAAAACTGTTTTTT. Its protein product is CASSPTGMREKLFF.

There are a few counts of this clone. The V call is TRBV30, the J call TRBJ2-7; no firm D call. The V and J ends lost 3 bases and 0 bases respectively, with 9 bases between them. Germline V CDR1 and CDR2: GTSNPN, SVGIG (reference sequence). The CDR3 runs 13 residues. CDR3 sequence: CAWRSSNSYEQYF. The CDR3 nucleotides are TGTGCCTGGAGATCCAGCAACTCCTACGAGCAGTACTTC.

The rearrangement links TRBV4-3 to TRBJ2-1; maybe TRBD1 (6 bases). CDR3 length: 14 residues. Deletions cut 0 bases from V and 7 bases from J, with 10 bases between. The germline gives CDR1 LGHNA, CDR2 YSLEER. Here the CDR3 reads CASSQDGRGNEQFF. The DNA of the CDR3 is TGCGCCAGCAGCCAAGATGGAAGGGGGAATGAGCAGTTCTTC.

CDR3 in DNA: TGTGCCAGCAGCCCTGGTTGGGGGAATGAAGCTTTCTTT. This encodes CASSPGWGNEAFF. The chain carries TRBV12-3 or TRBV12-4 and TRBJ1-1; a weak D match, TRBD1 (5 bases). The CDR3 has 13 residues. The V end was cut by 6 bases, the J end by 7 bases, with 15 bases between.

This chain uses TRBV7-3 with TRBJ2-3, with D possibly being TRBD1 or TRBD2 (5 bases each). This CDR3 has 22 residues. The germline CDR1 and CDR2 sequences are SGHTA and FQGTGA. V lost 2 bases, J lost 2 bases, and 32 bases lay in between. This chain's CDR3 is CASSLLGSLNPGPPGSTDTQYF. The CDR3 bases are TGTGCCAGCAGCTTACTTGGCTCCTTAAATCCGGGACCCCCGGGATCCACAGATACGCAGTATTTT.

The chain carries TRBV27 and TRBJ1-6; possible D gene TRBD1, 5 bases. Trimming pared 5 bases from V and 5 bases from J, leaving 13 bases between. There are 15 residues in the CDR3. Germline lookup yields CDR1 MNHEY and CDR2 SMNVEV (reference sequence). The CDR3 sequence is CASSREGINNSPLHF. CDR3 DNA: TGTGCCAGCAGTCGCGAGGGGATCAATAATTCACCCCTCCACTTT.

This chain links TRBV6-2 or TRBV6-3 with TRBJ2-2; TRBD1 matches 7 bases. The CDR3 consists of 17 residues. V gave up 2 bases and J gave up 3 bases; unmatched junction bases: 9. CDR1 MNHEY and CDR2 SVGEGT come from the germline V gene. CDR3 sequence reads: CASSYPPVGGYTGELFF. CDR3 DNA: TGTGCCAGCAGTTACCCTCCCGTAGGGGGCTACACCGGGGAGCTGTTTTTT.